This record concerns one T cell receptor (beta chain) sequence. Measured with immunoSEQ multiplex PCR; TCRdb has only the in-frame clones, and not every one. The table records about 110,000 clones, approximately 91% of them present only once. The data are from a study of control samples from healthy donors and cancer patients. Looked up from germline, CDR1 is KGHDR and CDR2 is SFDVKD. V was clipped by 4 bases and J by 8 bases; unmatched bases: 3. The CDR3 totals 12 residues. J is TRBJ1-1 and V is TRBV24-1, with TRBD1 identical over 7 bases. This TCR came from a woman aged 18-35 years in good health. Sequences were obtained from blood. In nucleotides, the CDR3 is TGTGCCACCAGTGACACGACAGGGGAAGCTTTCTTT. It translates to CATSDTTGEAFF.